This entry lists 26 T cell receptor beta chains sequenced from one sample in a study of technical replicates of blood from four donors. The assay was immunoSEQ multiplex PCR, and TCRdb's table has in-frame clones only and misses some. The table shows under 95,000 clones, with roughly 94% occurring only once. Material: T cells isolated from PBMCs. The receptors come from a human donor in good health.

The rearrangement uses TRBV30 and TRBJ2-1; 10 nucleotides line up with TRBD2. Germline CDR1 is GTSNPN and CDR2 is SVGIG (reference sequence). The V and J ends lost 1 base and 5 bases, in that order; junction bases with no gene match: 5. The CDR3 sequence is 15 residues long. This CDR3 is CAWSAGLAANNEQFF. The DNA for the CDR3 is TGTGCCTGGAGTGCCGGACTAGCGGCTAACAATGAGCAGTTCTTC.

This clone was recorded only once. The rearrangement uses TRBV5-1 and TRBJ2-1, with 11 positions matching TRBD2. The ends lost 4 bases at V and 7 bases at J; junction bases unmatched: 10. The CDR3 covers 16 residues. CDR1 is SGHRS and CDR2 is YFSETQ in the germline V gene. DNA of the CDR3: TGCGCCAGCAGCGGGGAGGTAGCGGGAGGGTTGAATGAGCAGTTCTTC. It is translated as CASSGEVAGGLNEQFF.

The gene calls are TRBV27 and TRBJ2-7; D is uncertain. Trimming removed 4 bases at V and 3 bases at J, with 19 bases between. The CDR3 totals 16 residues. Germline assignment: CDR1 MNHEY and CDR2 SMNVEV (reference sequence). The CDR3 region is CASSSPPQDRYYEQYF. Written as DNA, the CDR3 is TGTGCCAGCAGTTCCCCACCCCAGGATCGCTACTACGAGCAGTACTTC.

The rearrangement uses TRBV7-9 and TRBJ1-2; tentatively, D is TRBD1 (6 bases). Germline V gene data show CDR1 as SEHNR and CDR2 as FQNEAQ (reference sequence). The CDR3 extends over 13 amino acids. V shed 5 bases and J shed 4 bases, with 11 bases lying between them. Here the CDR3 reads CASSLPDSYGYTF. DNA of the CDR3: TGTGCCAGCAGCCTCCCGGACAGCTATGGCTACACCTTC.

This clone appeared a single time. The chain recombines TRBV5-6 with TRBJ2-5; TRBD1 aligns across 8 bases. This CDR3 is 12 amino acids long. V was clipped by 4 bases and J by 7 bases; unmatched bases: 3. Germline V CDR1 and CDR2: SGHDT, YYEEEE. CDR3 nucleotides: TGTGCCAGCAGCCCGACAGGGGCGACCCAGTACTTC. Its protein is CASSPTGATQYF.

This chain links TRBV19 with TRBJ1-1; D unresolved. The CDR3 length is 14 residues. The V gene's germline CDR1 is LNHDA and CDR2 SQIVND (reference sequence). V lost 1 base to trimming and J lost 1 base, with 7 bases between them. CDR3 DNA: TGTGCCAGTAGTATAGGCACAGCGAACACTGAAGCTTTCTTT. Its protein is CASSIGTANTEAFF.

The CDR3 reads CASSGDSYEAFF. The CDR3 DNA sequence: TGCGCCAGCAGCGGGGACAGCTATGAAGCTTTCTTT. This chain links TRBV5-1 with TRBJ1-1; TRBD1 matches 7 bases. This CDR3 region has 12 residues. Unmatched junction bases numbered 4, after V lost 4 bases and J lost 7 bases. Germline V lookup: CDR1 SGHRS, CDR2 YFSETQ.

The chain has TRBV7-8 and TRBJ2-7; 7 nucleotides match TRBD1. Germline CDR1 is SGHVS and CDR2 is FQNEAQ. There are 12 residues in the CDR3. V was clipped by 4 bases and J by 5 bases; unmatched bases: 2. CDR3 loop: CASSSRGNEQYF. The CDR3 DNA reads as TGTGCCAGCAGCTCCAGGGGGAACGAGCAGTACTTC.

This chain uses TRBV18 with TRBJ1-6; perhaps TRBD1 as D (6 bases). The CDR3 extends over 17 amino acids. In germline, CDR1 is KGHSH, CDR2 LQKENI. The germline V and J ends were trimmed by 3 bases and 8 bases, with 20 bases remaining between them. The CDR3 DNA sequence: TGTGCCAGCTCACCCCTTGGGGGCAGCCGATCCGATTCACCCCTCCACTTT. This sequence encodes CASSPLGGSRSDSPLHF. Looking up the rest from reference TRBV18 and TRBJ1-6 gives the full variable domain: NAGVMQNPRHLVRRRGQEARLRCSPMKGHSHVYWYRQLPEEGLKFMVYLQKENIIDESGMPKERFSAEFPKEGPSILRIQQVVRGDSAAYFCASSPLGGSRSDSPLHFGNGTRLTVT.

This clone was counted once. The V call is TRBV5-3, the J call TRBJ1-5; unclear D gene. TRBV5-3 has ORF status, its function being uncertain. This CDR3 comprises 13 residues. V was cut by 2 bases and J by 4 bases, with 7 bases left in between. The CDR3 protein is CARSFPGNQPQHF. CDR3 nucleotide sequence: TGTGCCAGAAGCTTTCCCGGGAATCAGCCCCAGCATTTT.

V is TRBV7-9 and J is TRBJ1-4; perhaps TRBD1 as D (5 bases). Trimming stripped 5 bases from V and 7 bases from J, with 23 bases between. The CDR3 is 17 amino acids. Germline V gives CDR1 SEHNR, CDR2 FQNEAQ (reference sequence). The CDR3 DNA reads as TGTGCCAGCAGCACCCCCGGTCGGGGGACGGATGGTGAAAAACTGTTTTTT. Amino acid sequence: CASSTPGRGTDGEKLFF.

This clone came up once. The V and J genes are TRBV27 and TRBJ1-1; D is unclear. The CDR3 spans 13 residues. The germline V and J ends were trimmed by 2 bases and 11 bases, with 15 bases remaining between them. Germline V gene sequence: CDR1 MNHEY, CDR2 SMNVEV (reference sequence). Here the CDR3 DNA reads TGTGCCAGCAGTTTAACCGGGCTCCGAGGGGCTTTCTTT. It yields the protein CASSLTGLRGAFF.

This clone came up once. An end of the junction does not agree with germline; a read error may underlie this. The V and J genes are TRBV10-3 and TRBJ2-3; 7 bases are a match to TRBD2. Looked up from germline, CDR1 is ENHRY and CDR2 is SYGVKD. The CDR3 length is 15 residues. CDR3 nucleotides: TGTGCCATCAGTTCCGGGGGGATGGACACATATACGCAGTATTTT. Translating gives CAISSGGMDTYTQYF.

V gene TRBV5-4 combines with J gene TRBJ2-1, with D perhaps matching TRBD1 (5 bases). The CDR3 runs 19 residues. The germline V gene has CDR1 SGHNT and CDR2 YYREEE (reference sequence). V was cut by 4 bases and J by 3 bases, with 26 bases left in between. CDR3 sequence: CASSPAIRGSPKIYNEQFF. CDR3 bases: TGTGCCAGCAGCCCGGCGATTAGGGGTTCGCCAAAAATCTACAATGAGCAGTTCTTC.

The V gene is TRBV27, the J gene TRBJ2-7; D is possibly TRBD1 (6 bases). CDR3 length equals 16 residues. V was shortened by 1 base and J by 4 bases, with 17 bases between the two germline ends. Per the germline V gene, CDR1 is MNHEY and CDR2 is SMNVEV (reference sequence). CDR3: CASSLYEPGAEYEQYF. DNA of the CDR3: TGTGCCAGCAGTTTATATGAGCCAGGGGCAGAGTACGAGCAGTACTTC.

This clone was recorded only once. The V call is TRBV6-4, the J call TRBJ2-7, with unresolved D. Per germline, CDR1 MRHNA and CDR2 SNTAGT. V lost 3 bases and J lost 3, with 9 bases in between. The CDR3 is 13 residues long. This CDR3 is CASSEGNGYEQYF. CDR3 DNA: TGTGCCAGCAGTGAGGGCAATGGCTACGAGCAGTACTTC.

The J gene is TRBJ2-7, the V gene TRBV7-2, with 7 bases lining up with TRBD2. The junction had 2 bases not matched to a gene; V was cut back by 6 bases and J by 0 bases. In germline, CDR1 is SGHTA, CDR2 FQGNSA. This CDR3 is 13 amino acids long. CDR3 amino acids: CASRSGGSYEQYF. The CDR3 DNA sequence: TGTGCCAGCAGATCGGGGGGCTCCTACGAGCAGTACTTC. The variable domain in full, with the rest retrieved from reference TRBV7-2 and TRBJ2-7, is GAGVSQSPSNKVTEKGKDVELRCDPISGHTALYWYRQSLGQGLEFLIYFQGNSAPDKSGLPSDRFSAERTGGSVSTLTIQRTQQEDSAVYLCASRSGGSYEQYFGPGTRLTVT.

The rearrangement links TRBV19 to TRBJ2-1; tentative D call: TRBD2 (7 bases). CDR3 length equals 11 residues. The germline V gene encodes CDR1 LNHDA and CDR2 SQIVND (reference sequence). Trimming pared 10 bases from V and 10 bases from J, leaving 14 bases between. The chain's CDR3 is CATERGGEQFF. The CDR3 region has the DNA TGTGCCACCGAGAGGGGGGGGGAGCAGTTCTTC.

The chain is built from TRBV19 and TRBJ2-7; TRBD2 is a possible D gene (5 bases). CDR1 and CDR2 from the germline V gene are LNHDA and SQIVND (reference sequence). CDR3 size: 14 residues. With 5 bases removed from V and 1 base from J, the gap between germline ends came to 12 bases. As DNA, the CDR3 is TGTGCCAGTAGTGCCGGACTGGGGTCCTACGAGCAGTACTTC. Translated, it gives CASSAGLGSYEQYF.

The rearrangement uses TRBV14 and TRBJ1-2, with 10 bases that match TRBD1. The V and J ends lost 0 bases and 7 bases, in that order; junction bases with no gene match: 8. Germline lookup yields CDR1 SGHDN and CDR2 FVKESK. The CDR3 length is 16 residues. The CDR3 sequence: CASSQETGQGVRGYTF. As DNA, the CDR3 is TGTGCCAGCAGCCAAGAAACTGGACAGGGGGTCCGTGGCTACACCTTC.

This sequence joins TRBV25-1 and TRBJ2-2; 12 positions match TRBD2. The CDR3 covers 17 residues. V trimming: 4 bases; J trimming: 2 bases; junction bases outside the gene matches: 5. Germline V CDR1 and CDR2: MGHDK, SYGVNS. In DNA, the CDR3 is TGTGCCAGCAGTGTTCCGGGACTAGCGGGTAACACCGGGGAGCTGTTTTTT. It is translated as CASSVPGLAGNTGELFF.

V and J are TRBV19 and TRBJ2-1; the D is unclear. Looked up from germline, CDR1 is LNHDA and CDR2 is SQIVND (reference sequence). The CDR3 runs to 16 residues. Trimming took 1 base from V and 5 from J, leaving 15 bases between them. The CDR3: CASSIVGRVTHNEQFF. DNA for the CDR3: TGTGCCAGTAGTATAGTTGGCCGGGTCACCCACAATGAGCAGTTCTTC.

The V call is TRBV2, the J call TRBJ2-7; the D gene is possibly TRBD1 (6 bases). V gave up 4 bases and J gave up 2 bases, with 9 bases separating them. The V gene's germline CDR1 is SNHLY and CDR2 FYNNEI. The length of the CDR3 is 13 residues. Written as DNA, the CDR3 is TGTGCCAGCAGTGCTCAGGGGACCTACGAGCAGTACTTC. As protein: CASSAQGTYEQYF.

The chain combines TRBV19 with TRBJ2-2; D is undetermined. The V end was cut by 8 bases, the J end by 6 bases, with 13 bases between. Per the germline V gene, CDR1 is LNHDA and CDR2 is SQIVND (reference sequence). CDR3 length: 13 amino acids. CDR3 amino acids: CASRFRPSGELFF. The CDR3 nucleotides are TGTGCCAGTCGGTTCCGCCCGTCCGGGGAGCTGTTTTTT.

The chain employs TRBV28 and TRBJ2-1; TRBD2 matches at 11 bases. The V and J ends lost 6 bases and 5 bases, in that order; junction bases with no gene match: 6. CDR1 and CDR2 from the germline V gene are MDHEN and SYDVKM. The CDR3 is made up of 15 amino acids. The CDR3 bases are TGTGCCAGCAGGGGGCTAGCGGGAGGAAACAATGAGCAGTTCTTC. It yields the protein CASRGLAGGNNEQFF.

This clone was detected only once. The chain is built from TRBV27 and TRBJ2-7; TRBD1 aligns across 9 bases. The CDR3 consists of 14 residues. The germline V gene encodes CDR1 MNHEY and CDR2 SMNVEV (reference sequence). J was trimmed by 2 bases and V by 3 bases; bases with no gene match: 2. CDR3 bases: TGTGCCAGCAGTTTCGGGACAGGGACCTACGAGCAGTACTTC. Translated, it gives CASSFGTGTYEQYF.